This T cell receptor beta chain was retrieved from a study of monozygotic twins with inflammatory bowel disease. Findings of the study overall: Healthy twins shared more clonotypes with others than IBD patients, most markedly active ones.

TCRdb reanalyzed the 5' RACE reads and collapses them to one entry per CDR3 protein, without DNA. The clone table shows more than 350,000 distinct CDR3 sequences, with the ten largest holding 2% to 3%. This CDR3 is 15 amino acids long. Germline CDR1 LGHNA, CDR2 YSLEER. In regard to this clonotype: Antigen specificity is unknown.

The J gene is TRBJ1-1, the V gene TRBV4-3; lacking DNA, the TRBD1 call made by TCRdb goes unchecked. Sequences were obtained from blood. This sequence originates from a human donor with ulcerative colitis or Crohn's disease, or a healthy co-twin of an affected twin (not recorded which). CDR3 protein: CASSHLPRENTEAFF.